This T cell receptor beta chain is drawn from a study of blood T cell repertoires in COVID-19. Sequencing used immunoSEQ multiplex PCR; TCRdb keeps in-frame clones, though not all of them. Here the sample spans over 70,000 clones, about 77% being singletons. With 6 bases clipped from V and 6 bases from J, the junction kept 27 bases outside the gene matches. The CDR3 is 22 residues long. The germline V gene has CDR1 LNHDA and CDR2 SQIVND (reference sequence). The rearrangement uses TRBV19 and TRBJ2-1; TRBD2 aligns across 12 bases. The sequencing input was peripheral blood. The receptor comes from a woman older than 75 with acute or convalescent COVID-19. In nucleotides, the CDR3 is TGTGCCAGTAGGAACCCCACCACTACTGGACTAGCGGGAAGGTATGGAGGCAATGAGCAGTTCTTC. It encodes CASRNPTTTGLAGRYGGNEQFF.